Included here is one TCR beta chain sequence, with context. Recovered Cohort 3 donors showed two negative PCRs, clearance, or symptom resolution. The protocol was immunoSEQ multiplex PCR, while the TCRdb copy is restricted to in-frame clones and leaves out a portion. The sample includes roughly 200,000 clones, around 89% of them seen just once. This specimen comes from a study of blood T cell repertoires in COVID-19. There are 14 residues in the CDR3. From germline, CDR1 is SGHAT and CDR2 FQNNGV. V shed 5 bases and J 10 bases; nucleotides not matched to a gene: 9. This receptor was identified in a woman in her thirties who had recovered from COVID-19. The sample taken for sequencing was PBMCs or T cells enriched from blood (not recorded which). The chain links TRBV11-2 to TRBJ2-5; 11 bases agree with TRBD2. For the CDR3, the DNA is TGTGCCAGCAGCCCTGGACTAGCGGGTCGCTTCCAGTACTTC. This translates into CASSPGLAGRFQYF. The variable domain in full, with the rest retrieved from reference TRBV11-2 and TRBJ2-5, is EAGVAQSPRYKIIEKRQSVAFWCNPISGHATLYWYQQILGQGPKLLIQFQNNGVVDDSQLPKDRFSAERLKGVDSTLKIQPAKLEDSAVYLCASSPGLAGRFQYFGPGTRLLVL.